This TCR beta chain was found in a study of blood T cell repertoires in COVID-19. Study background: Acute and convalescent COVID-19 specimens originated in the United States, Italy and Spain. Nucleic acid was either cDNA or gDNA, and it came from T cells, B-cell-depleted T cells, or PBMCs.

The germline V gene encodes CDR1 MNHEY and CDR2 SMNVEV (reference sequence). The CDR3 runs 17 residues. Trimming left V 0 bases short and J 3 bases short, with 17 bases between. This clone appeared a few times. This table comes from immunoSEQ multiplex PCR, and its TCRdb copy is limited to in-frame clones, with some not included. The sample has roughly 230,000 clones; roughly 80% are singletons. This TCR came from a man in his fifties or sixties with active or convalescent COVID-19. J is TRBJ1-1 and V is TRBV27; D gene uncertain. The sample comprised peripheral blood. CDR3 bases: TGTGCCAGCAGTTTATCGCGGGCCACTATCCTCCACACTGAAGCTTTCTTT. Residues: CASSLSRATILHTEAFF.